The present TCR beta chain was sequenced within a study of blood T cell repertoires in COVID-19 (dated by TCRdb to 2020 to 2021). In the study overall: Samples covering the acute and convalescent phases of COVID-19 were provided by collaborators in the United States, Italy and Spain. The material from the prospective study consisted of cDNA or gDNA derived from T cells, B-cell-depleted T cells, or PBMCs. Subjects who had been exposed to COVID-19, were actively infected with it, or had recovered from it provided the deeply sampled blood TCRbeta repertoires that made up the dataset. A freely available public database, intended as a resource for researchers studying the immune response to SARS-CoV-2, is where the repertoires were released. The samples were drawn from two sources: the first 160 participants of the ongoing ImmuneRACE study, and some 1,300 subjects contributed by 6 global collaborators. Nearly every sample came with metadata listing a de-identified subject ID, COVID-19 status, age in years and sex. Where available, HLA class I and class II types were taken from metadata supplied by the sample provider and were not determined by assay-based typing. The paper as a whole reports these results and caveats: The quantity of clinical and demographic metadata differed by source and by participant and was supplied without curation.

As to this clone: What this receptor recognizes is not known. Germline and junction disagree at one end, which may indicate a read error.

TCRbeta CDR3 regions were amplified from genomic DNA using the immunoSEQ Assay, a bias-controlled multiplex PCR. In the authors' own workflow: The number of nucleated cells in each sample was estimated from the amplification of reference gene primers within the assay. To quantify the absolute abundance of each unique TCRbeta CDR3 rearrangement, sequence reads were collapsed and filtered. For each sample, productive Simpson clonality was calculated by taking the square root of Simpson's diversity index across productive rearrangements. Drawn from immuneACCESS, this table holds only the in-frame rearrangements with V and J called that TCRdb kept. Clones are partly lost; checked studies trace under half to an unresolved V gene and leave the rest unexplained. V and J calls and clone size are copied from that table; D and trimming were computed from the DNA. Present in this sample are 220,000 or so clones, about four fifths of which were seen just once. The ten largest clonotypes hold approximately 3.1% of the sample.

There are 14 amino acids in the CDR3, from cysteine to phenylalanine inclusive. The read is trimmed to its CDR3 DNA, 42 bases read in frame from base 1. CDR1 and CDR2 are drawn from the germline V gene: ENHRY, SYGVKD. Enrolling through a virtual design, the prospective study's participants ranged in age from roughly 18 to 89 years and lived across some 22 United States geographic areas. In the prospective study, cohorts were assigned on the basis of participant-reported clinical history obtained from a screening survey and a study questionnaire. For ImmuneRACE Cohort 3, a participant was defined as recovered based on two consecutive negative NP/OP PCR tests, clearance by a healthcare professional, or resolution of symptoms. Each participant in the prospective study had whole blood, serum and a nasopharyngeal or oropharyngeal swab collected by mobile phlebotomists. Prospective study participants could optionally give additional blood draws and questionnaires over an approximately two-month period. Blood samples from the prospective study were shipped frozen or at room temperature prior to DNA extraction.

Sample: PBMCs or T cells enriched from blood (not recorded which). The TCR sequence derives from a woman in her fifties or sixties who had recovered from COVID-19. The sequence links TRBV10-3 to TRBJ1-4; TRBD1 agrees with 8 junctional bases. The CDR3 is CAISGGQDNEKLFF. The DNA is TGTGCCATCAGTGGGGGACAGGATAATGAAAAACTATTTTTT.